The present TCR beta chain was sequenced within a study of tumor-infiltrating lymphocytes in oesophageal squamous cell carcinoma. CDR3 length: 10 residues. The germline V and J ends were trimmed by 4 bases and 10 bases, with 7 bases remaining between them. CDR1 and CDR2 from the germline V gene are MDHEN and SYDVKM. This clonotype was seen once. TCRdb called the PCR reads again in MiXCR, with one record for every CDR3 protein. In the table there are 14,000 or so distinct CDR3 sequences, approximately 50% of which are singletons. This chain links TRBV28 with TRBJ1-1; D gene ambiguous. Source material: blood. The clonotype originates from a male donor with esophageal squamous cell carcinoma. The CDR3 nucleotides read TGTGCCAGCAGTTACGGTCGAGCTTTCTTT. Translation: CASSYGRAFF.